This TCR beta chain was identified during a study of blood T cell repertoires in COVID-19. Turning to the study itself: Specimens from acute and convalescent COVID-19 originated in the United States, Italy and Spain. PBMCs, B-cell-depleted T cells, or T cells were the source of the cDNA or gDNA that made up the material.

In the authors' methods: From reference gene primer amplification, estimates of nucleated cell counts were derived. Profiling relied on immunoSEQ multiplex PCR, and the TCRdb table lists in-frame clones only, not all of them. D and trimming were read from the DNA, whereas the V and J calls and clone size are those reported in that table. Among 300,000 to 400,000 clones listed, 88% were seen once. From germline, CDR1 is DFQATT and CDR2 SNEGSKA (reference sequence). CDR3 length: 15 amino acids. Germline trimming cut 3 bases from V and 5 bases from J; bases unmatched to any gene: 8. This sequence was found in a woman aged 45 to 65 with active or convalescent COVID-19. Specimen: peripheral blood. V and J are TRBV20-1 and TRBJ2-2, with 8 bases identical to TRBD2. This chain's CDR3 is CSASPAGALTGELFF. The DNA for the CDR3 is TGCAGTGCTAGTCCAGCGGGAGCTTTAACCGGGGAGCTGTTTTTT.